The sequence of this T cell receptor beta chain was determined in a study of T cell repertoires in cytomegalovirus infection. The overall study: Peptides in the study included HLA-C-restricted and HLA-B-restricted CMV epitopes. TCR beta signatures that were public indicated CMV infection and matching HLA type.

A note on this clonotype: The antigen remains undetermined.

TCRdb re-analysed the reads in MiXCR, keeping a single row per CDR3 protein. Of 300,000 to 400,000 distinct CDR3 sequences in the sample, around 25% were seen once. Study-wide points: Clonotype analysis showed dominance of the ex vivo response by HLA-C-restricted CMV-specific TCR beta clonotypes.

CDR1 is MNHNY and CDR2 is SVGAGI in the germline V gene (reference sequence). After removal of 5 bases from V and 4 bases from J, the junction contained 2 bases not matched to a gene. The CDR3 spans 13 residues. The sequence came from a human donor in good health (CMV status not recorded). Some clones in this sample may be carry-over from other donors' samples. Sequencing was performed on cultured PBMCs, taken from culture after CMV antigen stimulation. The chain carries TRBV6-6 and TRBJ1-5; 7 positions agree with TRBD1. The CDR3 sequence is CASSDRVNQPQHF. The CDR3 DNA reads TGTGCCAGCAGTGACAGGGTAAATCAGCCCCAGCATTTT.